This T cell receptor beta chain derives from a study of cytomegalovirus exposure and HLA in healthy donors. Overall study context: Among the approximately 430 donors who were genotyped, 81% fell in the genetic ancestry cluster that is associated with self-reported Caucasian donors. Whole-study results and caveats: In an earlier analysis, about 87% or about 30%: the productive usage of most TCR beta V segments. TCR beta V- and J-gene trimming was later associated with a missense DCLRE1C variant. The study labeled fewer than 200 TCR beta chains cytomegalovirus-associated.

This clone was seen just once. Antigen: not known. The CDR3 loop spans 13 amino acids. Per germline, CDR1 SEHNR and CDR2 FQNEAQ (reference sequence). V lost 8 bases, J lost 5 bases, and 4 bases stayed unmatched. The study ran its PCR with 60 Vbeta and 13 Jbeta primers. Profiled with immunoSEQ multiplex PCR; TCRdb holds only in-frame clones, not every one. Of some 95,000 clones listed, roughly three quarters are singletons. Sequencing used PBMCs. The chain has TRBV7-9 and TRBJ2-1; 9 nucleotides align to TRBD1. This receptor was obtained from a middle-aged woman in good health and CMV-seronegative. In nucleotides, the CDR3 is TGTGCCAGCGCCGGGACAGGGAACAATGAGCAGTTCTTC. Its protein product is CASAGTGNNEQFF.